Below are 10 T cell receptor beta chains sequenced from a single sample in a study of CD8 T cells in Susac syndrome. After extraction with the RNeasy kit, about 0.45 to 1 ug of the RNA was reverse transcribed using random hexamers. TCRdb reprocessed the immunoSEQ multiplex PCR reads via MiXCR and lists one record per CDR3 protein. The table records some 150,000 distinct CDR3 sequences, about 94% of them present only once. Input material: CD8+ T cells from PBMCs. Source of these receptors: a human donor with multiple sclerosis.

In its sample, this clonotype was seen once. The chain combines TRBV7-9 with TRBJ2-5; tentative D call: TRBD2 (5 bases). CDR1 SEHNR and CDR2 FQNEAQ come from the germline V gene (reference sequence). Deletions cut 1 base from V and 0 bases from J, with 12 bases between. CDR3 length equals 16 residues. The CDR3 DNA reads TGTGCCAGCAGCTTAGGTCGAGCGGTGTACCAAGAGACCCAGTACTTC. It encodes CASSLGRAVYQETQYF. Looking up the rest from reference TRBV7-9 and TRBJ2-5 gives the full variable domain: DTGVSQNPRHKITKRGQNVTFRCDPISEHNRLYWYRQTLGQGPEFLTYFQNEAQLEKSRLLSDRFSAERPKGSFSTLEIQRTEQGDSAMYLCASSLGRAVYQETQYFGPGTRLLVL.

V gene TRBV9 combines with J gene TRBJ1-2, with TRBD1 as a possible D gene (5 bases). From germline, CDR1 is SGDLS and CDR2 YYNGEE. V shed 3 bases and J shed 2 bases, with 11 bases lying between them. This CDR3 region has 14 residues. The CDR3 is CASSGDFLNYGYTF. Written as DNA, the CDR3 is TGTGCCAGCAGCGGGGACTTCCTGAACTATGGCTACACCTTC.

The chain is built from TRBV15 and TRBJ2-7; perhaps TRBD1 as D (5 bases). V lost 4 bases and J lost 2, with 9 bases in between. The CDR3 runs 13 residues. Germline CDR1 is LNHNV and CDR2 is YYDKDF (reference sequence). CDR3 in amino acids: CATSTGLTYEQYF. The CDR3 DNA is TGTGCCACCAGCACAGGGCTAACCTACGAGCAGTACTTC.

The chain joins TRBV9 to TRBJ2-1, with D unresolved. Trimming stripped 0 bases from V and 1 base from J, with 11 bases between. Germline CDR1 reads SGDLS; CDR2 reads YYNGEE. The CDR3 contains 16 residues. CDR3 amino acids: CASSVAELGSYNEQFF. DNA of the CDR3: TGTGCCAGCAGCGTAGCGGAGCTTGGGTCCTACAATGAGCAGTTCTTC.

The genes are TRBV20-1 and TRBJ2-3; D gene ambiguous. V lost 5 bases and J lost 2, with 11 bases in between. This CDR3 has 13 amino acids. The germline CDR1 and CDR2 sequences are DFQATT and SNEGSKA (reference sequence). The CDR3 coding sequence is TGCAGTGCTGAGCTTGGGTACACAGATACGCAGTATTTT. Translated: CSAELGYTDTQYF.

The chain recombines TRBV29-1 with TRBJ2-7; 7 positions match TRBD2. V lost 4 bases, J lost 2 bases, and 2 bases stayed unmatched. The CDR3 has 12 residues. Germline CDR1 SQVTM, CDR2 ANQGSEA. CDR3 bases: TGCAGCGTTGGGAGCGGGACCTACGAGCAGTACTTC. Translating gives CSVGSGTYEQYF.

The chain's CDR3 is CASSPRTFGYGYTF. As DNA, the CDR3 is TGTGCCAGCAGTCCCCGGACATTTGGGTATGGCTACACCTTC. The chain has TRBV27 and TRBJ1-2; tentative D call: TRBD1 (5 bases). The CDR3 contains 14 residues. CDR1 is MNHEY, CDR2 SMNVEV, per germline (reference sequence). V gave up 5 bases and J gave up 5 bases, with 15 bases separating them.

This clonotype was picked up one time. The genes are TRBV20-1 and TRBJ2-4; 9 positions agree with TRBD2. CDR1 and CDR2 (germline): DFQATT, SNEGSKA (reference sequence). The J segment lost 7 bases and the V segment lost 4 bases, leaving 8 bases of the junction unmatched. CDR3 size: 14 residues. The CDR3 is CSANSGGPLNIQYF. For the CDR3, the DNA is TGCAGTGCTAACAGCGGGGGGCCTCTTAACATTCAGTACTTC.

The V and J genes are TRBV5-1 and TRBJ1-2, with TRBD1 identical over 9 bases. J gave up 7 bases and V 5 bases, and 9 bases lay outside the gene matches. The CDR3 length is 14 residues. CDR1 and CDR2 from the germline V gene are SGHRS and YFSETQ. The CDR3 sequence is CASSENRGQGGYTF. The DNA for the CDR3 is TGCGCCAGCAGTGAGAACAGGGGGCAAGGTGGCTACACCTTC.

CDR3: CASSPGTGGGYTF. The CDR3 nucleotides are TGTGCCAGCAGTCCCGGGACAGGGGGAGGCTACACCTTC. The chain combines TRBV27 with TRBJ1-2; TRBD1 aligns across 11 bases. V gave up 5 bases and J gave up 8 bases; unmatched junction bases: 4. The CDR3 sequence is 13 residues long. CDR1 and CDR2 (germline): MNHEY, SMNVEV (reference sequence).